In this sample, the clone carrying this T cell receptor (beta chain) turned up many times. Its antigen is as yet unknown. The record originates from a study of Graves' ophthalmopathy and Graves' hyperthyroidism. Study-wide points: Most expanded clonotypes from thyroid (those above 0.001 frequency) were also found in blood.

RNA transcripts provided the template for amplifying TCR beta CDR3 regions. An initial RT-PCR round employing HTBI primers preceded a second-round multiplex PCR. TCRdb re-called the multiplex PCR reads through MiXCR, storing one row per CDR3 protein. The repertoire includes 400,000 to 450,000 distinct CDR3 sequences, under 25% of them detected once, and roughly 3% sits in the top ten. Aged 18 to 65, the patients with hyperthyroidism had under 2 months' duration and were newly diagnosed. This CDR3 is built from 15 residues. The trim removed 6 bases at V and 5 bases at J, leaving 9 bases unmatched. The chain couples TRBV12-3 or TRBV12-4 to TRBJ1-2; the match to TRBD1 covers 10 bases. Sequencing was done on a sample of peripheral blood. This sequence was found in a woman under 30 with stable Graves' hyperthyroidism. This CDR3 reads CASSLRTGGGYGYTF. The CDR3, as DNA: TGTGCCAGCAGCCTACGGACAGGGGGGGGATATGGCTACACCTTC.